The T cell receptor (beta chain) described here comes from a study of molecular identifiers for immune sequencing clone quantification (dated by TCRdb to the late 2010s). With regard to the full study: For a replicate experiment, the RNA from either 20,000 or 100,000 naive CD8 T cells was divided into five aliquots, and four of those aliquots went on to sequencing. This methods study used CD8 T cells to benchmark TCR RNA copy counting and molecular-identifier clustering-based TCR repertoire sequencing (MIDCIRS).

The full study reports these points: Highly expanded clone sizes could be underestimated because identical TCR molecules may share a barcode. Even against a background of one million naive CD8 T cells, spiked-in Jurkat TCR RNA amounting to a single cell's worth was reported to be detectable. In CMV-specific effector cells, over 99% of molecules were held by clones above 20 RNA copies, whereas under 1% of molecules were held by such clones in naive cells. About 3 recovered TCR RNA copies per cell were obtained by modeling, versus about ten by digital PCR, implying a capture efficiency of 30% to 35%. When barcode sub-clustering was left out, chimeric consensus sequences inflated TCR diversity, with chimeras reaching as high as 47%. The naive libraries included spiked-in Jurkat TCR RNA (fewer than 11 copies' worth), and this Jurkat TCR RNA is not part of the donor repertoire.

Libraries of naive CD8 T cells were built from about 19,000 to 1,100,000 sorted cells, with 10%, 30% or 50% of the purified RNA used. Naive CD8 T cells, defined as CD8+CD4-CCR7+CD45RA+, were FACS-sorted into RLT Plus buffer on a BD FACSAria II. To test detection sensitivity, Jurkat RNA equivalent to approximately ten TCR copies was spiked into samples of roughly 17,000-1,000,000 naive CD8 T cells. Enrichment of CD8 T cells was done with RosetteSep CD8+ T Cell Enrichment Cocktail plus Ficoll-Paque, and ACK red cell lysis came afterward. Library creation used PCR. Sequencer: Illumina HiSeq 4000. Bulk TCR libraries were generated as previously described, with the TCR primers listed in Table S5 used. Purification of total RNA was performed with the Qiagen AllPrep DNA/RNA kit. Reads from multiple sequencing runs of the same library were pooled before analysis. The study's processing was this. Reads were retained only if an exact TCR constant sequence was present, and the retained reads were trimmed to 150 nt and grouped according to their 12-nt molecular barcodes. Reads in each barcode group were sub-clustered using a 15% Levenshtein threshold, and a quality-weighted consensus sequence was built for each RNA molecule. Non-functional sequences were discarded, and so were lower-count sequences lying one edit away from another sequence. Based on fitting two negative binomial distributions, any barcode sub-cluster with under 20% of the maximum read count was discarded. The public reads were reanalyzed by TCRdb: fastp trimming at Q25, MiXCR alignment, in-frame beta chains only. A single entry per CDR3 protein holds the most common genes and DNA from its merged rows. TCRdb, not the authors, supplied the V and J calls. This sample comprises more than 300,000 distinct CDR3 sequences, around 21% of them detected only once. Of the sample, roughly 0.8% falls within the top ten clones.

Including cysteine and phenylalanine, the CDR3 has 15 amino acids. Only the CDR3 DNA is retained, 45 bases long and in frame from the first base. The germline V gene (reference sequence) specifies MNHEY as CDR1 and SMNVEV as CDR2. Between the V and J ends, shortened by 5 bases and 4 bases respectively, the junction contains 18 bases. This clonotype was seen a handful of times. It lacks a known antigen. The input lacks base qualities; no much larger clone sits a single base away. This receptor was identified in a human donor in good health. Some libraries in this study had Jurkat cell RNA spiked in. The rearranged segments are TRBV27 and TRBJ2-7; a weak D assignment points to TRBD2 (6 bases agree). The source material was naive CD8+ T cells from blood, with Jurkat cell RNA spiked in. This specimen's cell subset or site label, interpreted: FACS-sorted CD8+CD4-CCR7+CD45RA+ naive T cells. The nucleotide sequence reads as follows: TGTGCCAGCAGTCAAAGCGGGCAGGGTTGGTACGAGCAGTACTTC. Protein translation: CASSQSGQGWYEQYF.